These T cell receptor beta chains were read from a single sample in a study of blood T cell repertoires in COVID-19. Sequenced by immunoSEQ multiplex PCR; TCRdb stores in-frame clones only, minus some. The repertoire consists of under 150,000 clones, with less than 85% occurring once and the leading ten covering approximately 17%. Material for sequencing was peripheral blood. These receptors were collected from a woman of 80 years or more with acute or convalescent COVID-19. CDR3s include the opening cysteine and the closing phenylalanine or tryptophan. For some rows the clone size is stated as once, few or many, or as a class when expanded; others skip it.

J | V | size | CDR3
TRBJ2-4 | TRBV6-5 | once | CASSYQGKEYF
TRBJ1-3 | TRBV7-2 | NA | CASSLAYSGNTIYF
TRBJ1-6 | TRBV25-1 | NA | CASSERDRGRSPLHF
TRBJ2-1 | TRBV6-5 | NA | CASSYSGQGSNEQFF
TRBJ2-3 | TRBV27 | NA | CASSPKTSGRALRTSDTQYF
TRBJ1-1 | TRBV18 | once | CASSRYGTGFDSTEAFF
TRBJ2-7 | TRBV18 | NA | CASSPLQAVYEQYF
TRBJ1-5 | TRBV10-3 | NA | CAIGQGFGQPQHF
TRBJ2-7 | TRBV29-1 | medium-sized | CSVDGGESYEQYF
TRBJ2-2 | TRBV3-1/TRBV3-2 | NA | CASSQGLTGWGGTGELFF
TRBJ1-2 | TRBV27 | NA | CASSVTRDSYGYTF
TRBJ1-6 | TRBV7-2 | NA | CASSLAPGSYSPLHF
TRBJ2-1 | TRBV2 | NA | CASVVDRNNEQFF
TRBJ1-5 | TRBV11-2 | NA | CASSFQEGQPQHF
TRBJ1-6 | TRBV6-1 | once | CASSEQGRGSPLHF
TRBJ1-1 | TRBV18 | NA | CASSPGQPMNTEAFF
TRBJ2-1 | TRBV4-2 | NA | CASSPNVGGRNLNEQFF
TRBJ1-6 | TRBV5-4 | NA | CASSLGRYNSPLHF
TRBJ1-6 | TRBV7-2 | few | CASSLRVGGDSPLHF
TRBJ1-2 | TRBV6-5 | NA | CASSYYRAGGLSRVTF
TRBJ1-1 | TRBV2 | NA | CASSEFGRRVNTEAFF
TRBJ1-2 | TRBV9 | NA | CASSAGQVGQLYGYTF
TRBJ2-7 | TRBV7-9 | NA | CASSLVSSYEQYF
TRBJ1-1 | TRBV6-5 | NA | CASTWTENTEAFF
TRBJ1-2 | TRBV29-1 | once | CSVLATTGEEGYGYTF
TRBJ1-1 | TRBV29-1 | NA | CSVESSGDKAFF
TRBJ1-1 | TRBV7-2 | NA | CASSLVPQGYTEAFF
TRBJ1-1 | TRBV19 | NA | CASSPSGRPNTEAFF
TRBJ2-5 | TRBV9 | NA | CASSVGQGQTQYF
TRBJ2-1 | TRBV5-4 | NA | CASSPPPRGQYNEQFF
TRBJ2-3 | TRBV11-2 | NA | CASSLEGAGGTDTQYF
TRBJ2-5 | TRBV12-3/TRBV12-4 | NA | CASSSGGAETQYF
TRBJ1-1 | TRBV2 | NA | CASSESQGWTEAFF
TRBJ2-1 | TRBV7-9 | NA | CASSPPIGGRYNEQFF
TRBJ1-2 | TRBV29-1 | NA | CSVGQGDGYTF
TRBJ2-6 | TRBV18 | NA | CASSQTRLASGASSGANVLTF
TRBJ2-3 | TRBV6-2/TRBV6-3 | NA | CASSPWPLDTQYF
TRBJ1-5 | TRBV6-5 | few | CASSYSRTGEQPQHF
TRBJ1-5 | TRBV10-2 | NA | CASSESRYQPQHF
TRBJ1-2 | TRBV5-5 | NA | CASSLAIGQWARGYTF
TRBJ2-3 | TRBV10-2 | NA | CASSTPPGNTQYF
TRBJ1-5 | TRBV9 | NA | CASHKRWPQHF
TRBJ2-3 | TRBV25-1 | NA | CASSAPTSGVSTDTQYF
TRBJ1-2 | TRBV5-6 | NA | CASSWDRGLRNGYTF
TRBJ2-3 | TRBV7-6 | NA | CASSLRLAGAGTDTQYF
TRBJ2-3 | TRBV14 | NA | CASSQRTSGRVRDTQYF
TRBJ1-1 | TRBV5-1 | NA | CASSLGGLGMNTEAFF
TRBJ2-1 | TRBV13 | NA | CASSANTGIDYNEQFF
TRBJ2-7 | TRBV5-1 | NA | CASSPVFRQGPYEQYF
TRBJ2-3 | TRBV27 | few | CASRRRVGGTDTQYF
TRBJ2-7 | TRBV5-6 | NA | CASSSRVGSYEQYF